A single T cell receptor (beta chain) is shown here with its context. Measured with immunoSEQ multiplex PCR; TCRdb has only the in-frame clones, and not every one. The repertoire holds tens of thousands of clones, 75% to 85% seen once, with roughly 5% in the top ten. The sample is drawn from a study of PD-L1 blockade in urothelial cancer. Time point given: pretreatment peripheral blood. There were between 1 and 8 samples from each patient, taken pretreatment and on-treatment. The CDR3 covers 14 residues. The germline gives CDR1 SGHNT, CDR2 YENEEA. After removal of 3 bases from V and 5 bases from J, the junction contained 5 bases not matched to a gene.

The origin of this receptor is a man in his 70s with urothelial cancer. V gene TRBV11-3 combines with J gene TRBJ1-1, with 8 bases that match TRBD1. Source: PBMCs, taken around atezolizumab (anti-PD-L1) treatment. CDR3 sequence reads: CASSFRGRDTEAFF. The DNA for the CDR3 is TGTGCCAGCAGCTTCAGGGGGCGTGATACTGAAGCTTTCTTT.